Listed below are T cell receptor beta chains from one sample, sequenced in a study of regulatory T cells in long-lasting Graves disease. TCRdb itself ran the multiplex PCR reads through MiXCR, one entry per CDR3 protein. Here the sample spans roughly 500,000 distinct CDR3 sequences, 20% to 25% being singletons. This specimen was peripheral blood mononuclear cells (PBMCs), taken when the disease was refractory, from a patient treated with antithyroid drugs. The source is a female donor with Graves disease. Each CDR3 is given with its conserved first and last residue.

cdr3_aa j_call v_call
CASSLDLSGGTEAFF TRBJ1-1 TRBV11-2
CATGTENTEAFF TRBJ1-1 TRBV12-3/TRBV12-4
CASSTGGFAEAFF TRBJ1-1 TRBV6-2/TRBV6-3
CASRNRTGTGGLNTEAFF TRBJ1-1 TRBV7-9
CASGTGTEAFF TRBJ1-1 TRBV9
CASSQRTGGVEKLFF TRBJ1-4 TRBV3-1
CASSIGSLAGGDEQYF TRBJ2-7 TRBV7-9
CASKYTELSGANVLTF TRBJ2-6 TRBV2
CASSLIGQGDDEQYF TRBJ2-7 TRBV5-1
CASSFKALNTEAFF TRBJ1-1 TRBV11-3
CASSVDPPPAVGTDTQYF TRBJ2-3 TRBV9
CASSSTWTGTNEKLFF TRBJ1-4 TRBV7-9
CASSRDTSYNEQFF TRBJ2-1 TRBV7-9
CSATRLLQSQETQYF TRBJ2-5 TRBV20-1
CASSPQMTRRNTEAFF TRBJ1-1 TRBV6-1
CASSLQGESNQPQHF TRBJ1-5 TRBV6-5
CASSLGGSYRPNTEAFF TRBJ1-1 TRBV7-2
CASSLEGRRETQYF TRBJ2-5 TRBV13
CSAAGGREETQYF TRBJ2-5 TRBV20-1
CASSLGGEPKAFF TRBJ1-1 TRBV2
CASSQVLGGGAAKNIQYF TRBJ2-4 TRBV4-3
CASSPHRAIGNYGYTF TRBJ1-2 TRBV12-3/TRBV12-4
CASSLLDGGGLETQYF TRBJ2-3 TRBV6-7
CSAREGGQGAYEQYF TRBJ2-7 TRBV20-1
CSARDLLAGAYEQYF TRBJ2-7 TRBV20-1
CASSPPGGREKLFF TRBJ1-4 TRBV2
CASKGSRLNTEAFF TRBJ1-1 TRBV2
CASSQAAVQETQYF TRBJ2-5 TRBV3-1
CASSWRQGAVGETQYF TRBJ2-5 TRBV5-5
CSASRPEGYEQYF TRBJ2-7 TRBV20-1
CASSLRGGGSNIQYF - TRBV4-1
CASSAGDSYEQYF TRBJ2-7 TRBV2
CASSEGAPLGRPYEQYF TRBJ2-7 TRBV6-1
CASSLWTGGTNQPQHF TRBJ1-5 TRBV28
CASSAPTGSYEQYF TRBJ2-7 TRBV28
CASSLSGRRWEQYF TRBJ2-7 TRBV28
CASGQGGGNEQYF TRBJ2-7 TRBV13
CASSQAVNTEAFF TRBJ1-1 TRBV3-1
CASSQPGLASVEQYF TRBJ2-7 TRBV27
CASSPRGGFSYEQYF TRBJ2-7 TRBV28
CSADPPGESPEKLFF TRBJ1-4 TRBV20-1